The sequence of this T cell receptor (beta chain) was determined in a study of cytomegalovirus exposure and HLA in healthy donors. Study-wide findings and caveats: Sequencing depth roughly uniform across donors was assumed in presence/absence analyses. Most TCR sequences proved rare, with some public TCRs found in many donors. What was likely a sequencing artifact was a cluster of highly shared sequence variants.

Vbeta (60) and Jbeta (13) primers were used in the PCR. Only in-frame clones appear in the TCRdb table, and some are missing; sequencing was by immunoSEQ multiplex PCR. The top ten hold 1.5% to 2% of the sample, which has about 130,000 clones, roughly 84% seen once. Trimming removed 4 bases from V and 7 bases from J; junction bases left unmatched: 7. The CDR3 extends over 15 amino acids. Germline CDR1 and CDR2: MGHRA and YSYEKL. Remarks on this clone: The target antigen is unknown.

The V gene is TRBV4-1, the J gene TRBJ1-6; 7 bases match TRBD1. The sample was PBMCs. This receptor was identified in a boy aged 10-17 years in good health and CMV-seronegative. CDR3 protein: CASSLAGQLNSPLHF. CDR3 bases: TGCGCCAGCAGCCTGGCGGGACAGCTAAATTCACCCCTCCACTTT.